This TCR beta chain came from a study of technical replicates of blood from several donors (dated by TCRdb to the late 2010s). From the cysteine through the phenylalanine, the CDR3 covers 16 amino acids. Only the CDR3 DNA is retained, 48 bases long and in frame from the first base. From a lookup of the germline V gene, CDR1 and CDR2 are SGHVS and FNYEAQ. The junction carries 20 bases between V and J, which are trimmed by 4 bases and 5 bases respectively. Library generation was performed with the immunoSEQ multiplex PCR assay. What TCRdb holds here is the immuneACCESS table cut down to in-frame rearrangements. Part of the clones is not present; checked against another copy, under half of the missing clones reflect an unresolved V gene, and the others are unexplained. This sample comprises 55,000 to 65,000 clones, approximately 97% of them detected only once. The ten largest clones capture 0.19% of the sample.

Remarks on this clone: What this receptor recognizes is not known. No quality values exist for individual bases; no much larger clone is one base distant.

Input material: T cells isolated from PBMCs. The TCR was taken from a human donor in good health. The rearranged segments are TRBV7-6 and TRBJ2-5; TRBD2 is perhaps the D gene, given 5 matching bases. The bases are TGTGCCAGCAGCTATCTTGGGGAGCGAGTGAAGGAGACCCAGTACTTC. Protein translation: CASSYLGERVKETQYF. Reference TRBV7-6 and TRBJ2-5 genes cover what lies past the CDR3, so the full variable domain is GAGVSQSPRYKVTKRGQDVALRCDPISGHVSLYWYRQALGQGPEFLTYFNYEAQQDKSGLPNDRFSAERPEGSISTLTIQRTEQRDSAMYRCASSYLGERVKETQYFGPGTRLLVL.